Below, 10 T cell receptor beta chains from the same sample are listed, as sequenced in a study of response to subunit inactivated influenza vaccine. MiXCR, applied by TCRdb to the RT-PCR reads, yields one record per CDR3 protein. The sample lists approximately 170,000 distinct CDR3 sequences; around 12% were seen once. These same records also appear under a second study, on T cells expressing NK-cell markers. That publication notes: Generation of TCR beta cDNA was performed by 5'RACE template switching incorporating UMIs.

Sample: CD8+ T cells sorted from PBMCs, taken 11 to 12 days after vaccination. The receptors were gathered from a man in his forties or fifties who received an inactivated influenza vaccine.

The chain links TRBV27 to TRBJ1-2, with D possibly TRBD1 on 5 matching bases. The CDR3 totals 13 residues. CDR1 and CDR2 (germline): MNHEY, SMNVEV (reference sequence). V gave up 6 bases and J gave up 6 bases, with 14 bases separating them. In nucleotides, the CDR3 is TGTGCCAGCAGCCCCGGTGGGGCAGATGGCTACACCTTC. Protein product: CASSPGGADGYTF.

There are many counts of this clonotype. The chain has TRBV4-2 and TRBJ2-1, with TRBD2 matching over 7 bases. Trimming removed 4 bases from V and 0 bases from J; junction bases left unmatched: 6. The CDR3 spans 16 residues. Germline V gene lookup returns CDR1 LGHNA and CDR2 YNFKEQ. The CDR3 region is CASSPQTGGSYNEQFF. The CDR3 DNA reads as TGTGCCAGCAGCCCCCAGACGGGGGGCTCCTACAATGAGCAGTTCTTC.

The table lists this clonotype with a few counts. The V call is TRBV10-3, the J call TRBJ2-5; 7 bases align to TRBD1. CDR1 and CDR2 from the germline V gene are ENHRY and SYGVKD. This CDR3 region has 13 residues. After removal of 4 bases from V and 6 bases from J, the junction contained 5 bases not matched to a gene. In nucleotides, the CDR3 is TGTGCCATCAGTGTACAGGGGATGCAGACCCAGTACTTC. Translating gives CAISVQGMQTQYF.

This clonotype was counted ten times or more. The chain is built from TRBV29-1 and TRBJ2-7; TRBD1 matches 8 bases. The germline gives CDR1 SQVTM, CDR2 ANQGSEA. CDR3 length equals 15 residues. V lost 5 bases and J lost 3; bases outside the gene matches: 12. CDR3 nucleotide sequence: TGCAGCGTTCTAGGACAGGGAGAGGAAATCTACGAGCAGTACTTC. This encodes CSVLGQGEEIYEQYF.

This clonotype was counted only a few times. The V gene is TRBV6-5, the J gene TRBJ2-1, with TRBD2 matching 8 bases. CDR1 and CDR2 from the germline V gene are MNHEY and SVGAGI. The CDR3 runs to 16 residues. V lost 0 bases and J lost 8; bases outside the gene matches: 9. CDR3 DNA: TGTGCCAGCAGTTACTCGGAATCGGGGGGGCCCCATGAGCAGTTCTTC. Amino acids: CASSYSESGGPHEQFF.

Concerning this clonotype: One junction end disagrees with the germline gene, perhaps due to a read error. Here the CDR3 reads CAISSGRGYEQYF. The CDR3 DNA is TGTGCCATCAGTTCGGGCCGGGGGTACGAGCAGTACTTC. V and J are TRBV27 and TRBJ2-7; weak D call: TRBD2 (6 bases). CDR3 length: 13 residues. Germline V CDR1 and CDR2: MNHEY, SMNVEV (reference sequence).

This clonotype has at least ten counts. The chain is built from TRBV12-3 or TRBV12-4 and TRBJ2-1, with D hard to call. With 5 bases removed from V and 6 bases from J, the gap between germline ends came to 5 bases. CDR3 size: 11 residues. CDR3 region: CASSISNEQFF. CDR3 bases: TGTGCCAGCAGTATTTCCAATGAGCAGTTCTTC.

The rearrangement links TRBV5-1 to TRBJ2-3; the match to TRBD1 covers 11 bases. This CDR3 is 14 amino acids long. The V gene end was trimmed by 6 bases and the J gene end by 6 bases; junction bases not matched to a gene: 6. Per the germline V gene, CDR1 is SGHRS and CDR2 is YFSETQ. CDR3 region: CASTMDRGRDTQYF. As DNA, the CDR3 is TGCGCCAGCACCATGGACAGGGGGCGGGATACGCAGTATTTT.

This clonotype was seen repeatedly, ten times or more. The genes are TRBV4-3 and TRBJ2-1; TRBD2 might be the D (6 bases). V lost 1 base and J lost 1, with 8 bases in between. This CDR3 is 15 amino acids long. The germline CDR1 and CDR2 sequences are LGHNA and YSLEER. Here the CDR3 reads CASSQVAESYNEQFF. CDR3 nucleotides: TGCGCCAGCAGCCAAGTAGCGGAATCCTACAATGAGCAGTTCTTC.

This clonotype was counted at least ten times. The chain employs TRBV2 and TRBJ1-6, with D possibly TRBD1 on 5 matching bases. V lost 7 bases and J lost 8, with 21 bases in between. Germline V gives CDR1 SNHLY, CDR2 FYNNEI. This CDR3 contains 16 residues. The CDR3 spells CASTDETDAGDSPLHF. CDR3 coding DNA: TGTGCCAGCACTGATGAGACAGACGCCGGGGATTCACCCCTCCACTTT.